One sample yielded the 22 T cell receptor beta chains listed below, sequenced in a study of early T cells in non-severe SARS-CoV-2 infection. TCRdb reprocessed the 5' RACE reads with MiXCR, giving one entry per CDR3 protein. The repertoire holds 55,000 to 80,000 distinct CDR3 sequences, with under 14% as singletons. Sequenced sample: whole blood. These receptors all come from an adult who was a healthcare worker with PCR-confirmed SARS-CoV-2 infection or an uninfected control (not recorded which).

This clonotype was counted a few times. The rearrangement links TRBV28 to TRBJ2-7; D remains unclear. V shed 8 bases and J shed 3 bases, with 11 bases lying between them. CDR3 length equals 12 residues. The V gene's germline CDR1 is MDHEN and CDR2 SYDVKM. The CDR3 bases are TGTGCCAGCGGACCGACACTCTACGAGCAGTACTTC. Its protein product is CASGPTLYEQYF.

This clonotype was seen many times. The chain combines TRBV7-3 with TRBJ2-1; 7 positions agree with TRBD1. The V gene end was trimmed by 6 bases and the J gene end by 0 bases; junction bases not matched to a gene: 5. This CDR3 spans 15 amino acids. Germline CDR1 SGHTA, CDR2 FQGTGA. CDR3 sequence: CASSYRGPSYNEQFF. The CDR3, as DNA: TGTGCCAGCAGTTACAGGGGACCCTCCTACAATGAGCAGTTCTTC.

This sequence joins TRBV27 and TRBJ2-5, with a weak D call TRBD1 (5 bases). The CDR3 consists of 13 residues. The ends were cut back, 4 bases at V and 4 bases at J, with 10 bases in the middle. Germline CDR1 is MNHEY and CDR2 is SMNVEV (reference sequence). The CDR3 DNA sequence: TGTGCCAGCAGTTCAGGGATGAGAGAGACCCAGTACTTC. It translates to CASSSGMRETQYF.

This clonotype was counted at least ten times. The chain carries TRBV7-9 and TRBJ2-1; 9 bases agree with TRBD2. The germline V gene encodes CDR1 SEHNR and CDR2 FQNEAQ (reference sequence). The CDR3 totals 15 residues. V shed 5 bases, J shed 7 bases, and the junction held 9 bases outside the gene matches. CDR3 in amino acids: CASSLGASGENEQFF. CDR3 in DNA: TGTGCCAGCAGCCTTGGGGCTAGCGGGGAAAATGAGCAGTTCTTC.

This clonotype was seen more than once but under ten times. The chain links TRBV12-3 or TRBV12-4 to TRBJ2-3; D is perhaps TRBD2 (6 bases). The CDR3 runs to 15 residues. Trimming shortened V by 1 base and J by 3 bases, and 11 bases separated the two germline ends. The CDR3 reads CASSLDAGRTDTQYF. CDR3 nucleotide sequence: TGTGCCAGCAGTTTAGACGCGGGGAGGACAGATACGCAGTATTTT.

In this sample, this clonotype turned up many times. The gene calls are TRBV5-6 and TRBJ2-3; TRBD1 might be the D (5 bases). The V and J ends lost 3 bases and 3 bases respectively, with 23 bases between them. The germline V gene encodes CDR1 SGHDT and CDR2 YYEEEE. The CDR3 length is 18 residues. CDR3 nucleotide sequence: TGTGCCAGCAGCTATTGGGGCTGGACCGGGCCGAGAACAGATACGCAGTATTTT. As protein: CASSYWGWTGPRTDTQYF.

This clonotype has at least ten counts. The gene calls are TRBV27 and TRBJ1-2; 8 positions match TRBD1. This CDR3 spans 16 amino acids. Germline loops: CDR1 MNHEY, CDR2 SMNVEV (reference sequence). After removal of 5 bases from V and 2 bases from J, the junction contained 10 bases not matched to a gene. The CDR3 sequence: CASSPFRTGRNYGYTF. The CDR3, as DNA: TGTGCCAGCAGTCCATTCCGGACAGGGAGAAACTATGGCTACACCTTC.

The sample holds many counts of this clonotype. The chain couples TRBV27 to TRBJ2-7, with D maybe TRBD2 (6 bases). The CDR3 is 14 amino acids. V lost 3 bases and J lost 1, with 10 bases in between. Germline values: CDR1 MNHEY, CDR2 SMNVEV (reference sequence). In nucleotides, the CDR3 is TGTGCCAGCAGTTTTACGGGGGAGTCCTACGAGCAGTACTTC. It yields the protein CASSFTGESYEQYF.

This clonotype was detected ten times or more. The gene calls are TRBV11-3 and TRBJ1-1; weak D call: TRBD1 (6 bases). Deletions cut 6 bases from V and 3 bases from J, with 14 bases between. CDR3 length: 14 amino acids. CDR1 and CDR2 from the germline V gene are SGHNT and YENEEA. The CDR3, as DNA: TGTGCCAGCAGACCGGACAGCGGGTACACTGAAGCTTTCTTT. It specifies CASRPDSGYTEAFF.

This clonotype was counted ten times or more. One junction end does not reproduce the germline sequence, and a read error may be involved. CDR3 residues: CASSFEGDDEQFF. In DNA form, the CDR3 reads TGTGCTAGCAGCTTTGAGGGAGACGATGAGCAGTTCTTC. The chain employs TRBV7-7 and TRBJ2-1; D perhaps matches TRBD2 (5 bases). This CDR3 is 13 amino acids long. CDR1 is SSHAT and CDR2 is FNYEAQ in the germline V gene (reference sequence).

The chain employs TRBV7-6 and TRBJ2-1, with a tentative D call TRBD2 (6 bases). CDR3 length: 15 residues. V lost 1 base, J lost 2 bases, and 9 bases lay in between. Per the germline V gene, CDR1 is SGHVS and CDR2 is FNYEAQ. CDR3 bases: TGTGCCAGCAGCTTAGGAGTAGCGGCCTACAATGAGCAGTTCTTC. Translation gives CASSLGVAAYNEQFF.

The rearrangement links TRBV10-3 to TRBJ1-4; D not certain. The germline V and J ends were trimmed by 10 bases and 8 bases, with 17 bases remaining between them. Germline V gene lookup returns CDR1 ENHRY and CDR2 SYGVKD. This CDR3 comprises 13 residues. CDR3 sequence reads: CATGRSDGEKLFF. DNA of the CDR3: TGTGCCACCGGACGGTCAGATGGGGAAAAACTGTTTTTT.

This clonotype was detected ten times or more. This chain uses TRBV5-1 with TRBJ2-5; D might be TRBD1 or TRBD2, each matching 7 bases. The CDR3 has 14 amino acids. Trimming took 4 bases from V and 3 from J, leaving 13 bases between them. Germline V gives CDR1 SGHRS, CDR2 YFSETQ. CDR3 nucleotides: TGCGCCAGCAGCAGGGGGGGACAGAAAGAGACCCAGTACTTC. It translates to CASSRGGQKETQYF.

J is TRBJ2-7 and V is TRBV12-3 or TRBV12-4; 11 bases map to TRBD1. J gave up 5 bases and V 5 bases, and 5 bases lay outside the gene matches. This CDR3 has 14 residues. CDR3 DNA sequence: TGTGCCAGCAGTCCATGGACAGGGGGCCACGAGCAGTACTTC. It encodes CASSPWTGGHEQYF.

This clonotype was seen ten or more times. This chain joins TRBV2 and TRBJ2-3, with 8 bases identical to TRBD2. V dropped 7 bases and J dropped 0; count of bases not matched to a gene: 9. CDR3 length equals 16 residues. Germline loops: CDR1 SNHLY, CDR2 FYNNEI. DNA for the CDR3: TGTGCCAGCACGTTGCGCGCGGGGGGCAGCACAGATACGCAGTATTTT. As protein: CASTLRAGGSTDTQYF.

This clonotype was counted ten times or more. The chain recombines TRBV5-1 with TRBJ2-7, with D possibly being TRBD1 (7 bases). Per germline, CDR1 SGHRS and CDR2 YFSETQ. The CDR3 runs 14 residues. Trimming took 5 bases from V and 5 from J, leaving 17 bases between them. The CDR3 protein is CASRRRTGEDEQYF. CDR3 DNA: TGCGCCAGCAGACGACGCACAGGGGAGGACGAGCAGTACTTC. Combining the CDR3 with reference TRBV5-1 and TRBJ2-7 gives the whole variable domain KAGVTQTPRYLIKTRGQQVTLSCSPISGHRSVSWYQQTPGQGLQFLFEYFSETQRNKGNFPGRFSGRQFSNSRSEMNVSTLELGDSALYLCASRRRTGEDEQYFGPGTRLTVT.

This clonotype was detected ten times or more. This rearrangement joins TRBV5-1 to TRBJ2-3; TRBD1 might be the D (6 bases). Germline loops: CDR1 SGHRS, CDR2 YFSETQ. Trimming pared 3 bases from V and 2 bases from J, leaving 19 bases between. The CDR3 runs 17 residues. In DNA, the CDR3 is TGCGCCAGCAGCTCTGGACAGTGGGCACTTAACACAGATACGCAGTATTTT. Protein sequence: CASSSGQWALNTDTQYF.

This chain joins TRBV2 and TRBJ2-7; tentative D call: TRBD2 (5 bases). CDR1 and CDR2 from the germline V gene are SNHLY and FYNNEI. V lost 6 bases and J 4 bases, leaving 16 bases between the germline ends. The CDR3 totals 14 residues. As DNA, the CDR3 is TGTGCCAGCAGGAGGGCAGAGGTAGAATACGAGCAGTACTTC. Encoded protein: CASRRAEVEYEQYF.

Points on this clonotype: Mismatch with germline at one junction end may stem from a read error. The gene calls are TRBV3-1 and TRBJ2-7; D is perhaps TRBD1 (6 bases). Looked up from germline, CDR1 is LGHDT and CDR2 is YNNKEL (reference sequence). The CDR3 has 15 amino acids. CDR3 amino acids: CASSHGTPPSSEQYF. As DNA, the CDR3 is TGTGCCAGCAGTCACGGGACACCTCCCTCCTCCGAGCAGTACTTC.

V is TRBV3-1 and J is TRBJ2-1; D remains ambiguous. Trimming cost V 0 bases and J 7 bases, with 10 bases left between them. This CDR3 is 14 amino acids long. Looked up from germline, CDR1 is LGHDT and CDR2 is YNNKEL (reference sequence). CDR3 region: CASSQEVNKNEQFF. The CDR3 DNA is TGTGCCAGCAGCCAAGAAGTGAACAAGAATGAGCAGTTCTTC.

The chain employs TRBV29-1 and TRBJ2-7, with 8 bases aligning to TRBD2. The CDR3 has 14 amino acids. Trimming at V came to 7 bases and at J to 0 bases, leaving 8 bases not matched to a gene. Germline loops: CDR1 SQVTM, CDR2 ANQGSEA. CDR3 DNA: TGCAGCGCTTACACGGGAGGGAGCTCCTACGAGCAGTACTTC. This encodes CSAYTGGSSYEQYF.

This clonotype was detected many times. CDR3 sequence reads: CASSLAVGSESSYEQYF. The CDR3 nucleotides are TGTGCCAGCAGCTTAGCTGTCGGCAGCGAGAGCTCCTACGAGCAGTACTTC. The V and J genes are TRBV7-8 and TRBJ2-7; D is unresolved. The CDR3 totals 17 residues. Trimming shortened V by 0 bases and J by 0 bases, and 15 bases separated the two germline ends. Germline CDR1 SGHVS, CDR2 FQNEAQ. The full variable domain, with the rest looked up from reference TRBV7-8 and TRBJ2-7, is GAGVSQSPRYKVAKRGQDVALRCDPISGHVSLFWYQQALGQGPEFLTYFQNEAQLDKSGLPSDRFFAERPEGSVSTLKIQRTQQEDSAVYLCASSLAVGSESSYEQYFGPGTRLTVT.